These 32 T cell receptor beta chains were sequenced from one sample in a study of cytomegalovirus exposure and HLA in healthy donors. Both 60 Vbeta primers and 13 Jbeta primers went into the PCR. Sequenced by immunoSEQ multiplex PCR; TCRdb stores in-frame clones only, minus some. The sample table sets out about 64,000 clones. Sequences were obtained from PBMCs. The receptors come from a woman aged 18-29 years in good health and CMV-seronegative.

The V call is TRBV28, the J call TRBJ2-5; 7 bases fit TRBD1. Germline values: CDR1 MDHEN, CDR2 SYDVKM. This CDR3 contains 14 residues. Trimming removed 6 bases from V and 5 bases from J; junction bases left unmatched: 9. The CDR3 loop is CASRPTGPEETQYF. The CDR3 coding sequence is TGTGCCAGCAGGCCGACAGGGCCGGAGGAGACCCAGTACTTC.

The rearrangement joins TRBV5-1 to TRBJ2-5; the D gene is possibly TRBD2 (5 bases). The CDR3 runs to 16 residues. V lost 6 bases and J lost 10, with 28 bases in between. Germline assignment: CDR1 SGHRS and CDR2 YFSETQ. For the CDR3, the DNA is TGCGCCAGCAACCCCTCCTCCCGCCCGAGCGGAGATGACCAGTACTTC. Translating gives CASNPSSRPSGDDQYF. Using reference TRBV5-1 and TRBJ2-5 for the parts outside the CDR3, the full variable domain is KAGVTQTPRYLIKTRGQQVTLSCSPISGHRSVSWYQQTPGQGLQFLFEYFSETQRNKGNFPGRFSGRQFSNSRSEMNVSTLELGDSALYLCASNPSSRPSGDDQYFGPGTRLLVL.

The rearrangement uses TRBV6-1 and TRBJ2-2; possible D gene TRBD1, 5 bases. Germline CDR1 is MNHNS and CDR2 is SASEGT. Trimming took 7 bases from V and 4 from J, leaving 16 bases between them. The CDR3 has 15 amino acids. CDR3 loop: CASNRLKGPTGELFF. CDR3 DNA: TGTGCCAGCAACAGATTGAAGGGGCCCACCGGGGAGCTGTTTTTT.

The CDR3: CASFGLAGTDTQYF. The CDR3 region has the DNA TGCGCCAGCTTTGGACTAGCGGGGACAGATACGCAGTATTTT. This chain joins TRBV5-1 and TRBJ2-3; 12 bases are shared with TRBD2. The V gene's germline CDR1 is SGHRS and CDR2 YFSETQ. Germline trimming cut 7 bases from V and 3 bases from J; bases unmatched to any gene: 3. There are 14 residues in the CDR3.

The chain links TRBV13 to TRBJ2-7; maybe TRBD1 (6 bases). Germline-derived CDR1 and CDR2 are PRHDT and FYEKMQ (reference sequence). This CDR3 is 17 amino acids long. V was pared by 5 bases and J by 2 bases, with 22 bases between. For the CDR3, the DNA is TGTGCCAGCAGCGCATTAGAGGGACAAAGAGGACCCTACGAGCAGTACTTC. It specifies CASSALEGQRGPYEQYF.

With respect to this clone: Germline and junction disagree at one end, which may indicate a read error. This chain joins TRBV30 and TRBJ2-3; D might be TRBD2 (6 bases). Germline assignment: CDR1 GTSNPN and CDR2 SVGIG (reference sequence). The CDR3 is 15 residues long. The CDR3 reads CAGSVAATVTDTQYF. The CDR3 nucleotides are TGTGCCGGGAGCGTAGCGGCCACCGTGACAGATACGCAGTATTTT.

As to this clone: This sample also contains other DNA sequences that code for the same CDR3. V and J are TRBV7-6 and TRBJ1-6; 8 bases fit TRBD1. CDR1 is SGHVS and CDR2 is FNYEAQ in the germline V gene. The CDR3 runs to 15 residues. V shed 1 base, J shed 7 bases, and the junction held 3 bases outside the gene matches. The DNA for the CDR3 is TGTGCCAGCAGCTTAGTGGGACAGGCCAATTCACCCCTCCACTTT. Its protein is CASSLVGQANSPLHF.

The chain has TRBV5-1 and TRBJ2-2, with a weak D call TRBD2 (6 bases). From germline, CDR1 is SGHRS and CDR2 YFSETQ. This CDR3 is 17 amino acids long. The V and J ends lost 1 base and 8 bases respectively, with 21 bases between them. CDR3 sequence: CASSLRGTAQGWGELFF. The CDR3 bases are TGCGCCAGCAGCTTGCGGGGGACGGCGCAAGGGTGGGGGGAGCTGTTTTTT.

The chain couples TRBV30 to TRBJ1-5, with 7 bases lining up with TRBD1. The CDR3 contains 14 residues. Germline V gene lookup returns CDR1 GTSNPN and CDR2 SVGIG (reference sequence). V dropped 1 base and J dropped 3; count of bases not matched to a gene: 3. CDR3 sequence (DNA): TGTGCCTGGAGTGACGGGACAGACAATCAGCCCCAGCATTTT. Protein: CAWSDGTDNQPQHF.

The chain recombines TRBV6-1 with TRBJ1-4; TRBD1 aligns across 7 bases. CDR3 length: 15 amino acids. Germline V CDR1 and CDR2: MNHNS, SASEGT. V gave up 4 bases and J gave up 7 bases; unmatched junction bases: 9. This chain's CDR3 is CASSGGATGSEKLFF. The CDR3, as DNA: TGTGCCAGCAGTGGTGGGGCGACAGGGAGTGAAAAACTGTTTTTT.

The chain links TRBV7-8 to TRBJ2-7, with 9 bases fitting TRBD1. The V segment lost 3 bases and the J segment 4 bases; nucleotides outside the gene matches: 13. CDR1 and CDR2 (germline): SGHVS, FQNEAQ. The CDR3 sequence is 17 residues long. CDR3 sequence (DNA): TGTGCCAGCAGCTTTACAGGGGGCGCGGGGAAGCTTTACGAGCAGTACTTC. Its translation: CASSFTGGAGKLYEQYF.

The chain recombines TRBV10-3 with TRBJ2-1; D unresolved. The germline V and J ends were trimmed by 2 bases and 9 bases, with 11 bases remaining between them. This CDR3 is 13 amino acids long. Germline loops: CDR1 ENHRY, CDR2 SYGVKD. The CDR3 nucleotides read TGTGCCATCAGTGAGCCGGAGCTGGCTGAGCAGTTCTTC. Translating gives CAISEPELAEQFF.

The chain combines TRBV4-2 with TRBJ2-7; maybe TRBD2 (5 bases). Per germline, CDR1 LGHNA and CDR2 YNFKEQ. V was trimmed by 0 bases and J by 6 bases, leaving 9 bases between them. The CDR3 totals 13 residues. CDR3: CASSQESGSEQYF. Written as DNA, the CDR3 is TGTGCCAGCAGCCAAGAATCGGGGTCCGAGCAGTACTTC.

The chain recombines TRBV6-6 with TRBJ1-1, with unresolved D. This CDR3 has 15 residues. Trimming stripped 0 bases from V and 8 bases from J, with 16 bases between. Germline-derived CDR1 and CDR2 are MNHNY and SVGAGI (reference sequence). Here the CDR3 DNA reads TGTGCCAGCAGTTACTCGACAAGTGCAGCCCTCGAAGCTTTCTTT. Protein product: CASSYSTSAALEAFF.

The V call is TRBV25-1, the J call TRBJ1-2; 10 nucleotides align to TRBD1. The CDR3 totals 16 residues. Trimming removed 4 bases from V and 7 bases from J; junction bases left unmatched: 12. Germline V gives CDR1 MGHDK, CDR2 SYGVNS. The CDR3 loop is CASSGAGTGDGVGYTF. CDR3 sequence (DNA): TGTGCCAGCAGTGGTGCCGGGACAGGGGATGGTGTTGGCTACACCTTC.

This sequence joins TRBV29-1 and TRBJ1-1; D is undetermined. CDR1 is SQVTM, CDR2 ANQGSEA, per germline. The CDR3 consists of 12 residues. Trimming cost V 4 bases and J 0 bases, with 6 bases left between them. The CDR3 region has the DNA TGCAGCGTTGGGCAGTTGAACACTGAAGCTTTCTTT. Its protein is CSVGQLNTEAFF.

The V gene is TRBV4-1, the J gene TRBJ1-2, with D tentatively TRBD1 (5 bases). Germline-derived CDR1 and CDR2 are MGHRA and YSYEKL. This CDR3 is built from 15 residues. V was shortened by 4 bases and J by 1 base, with 13 bases between the two germline ends. The CDR3 coding sequence is TGCGCCAGCAGCCTCGAGGCGGGGGTTAACTATGGCTACACCTTC. Protein product: CASSLEAGVNYGYTF.

The rearrangement uses TRBV7-3 and TRBJ2-3, with a possible D match to TRBD2 (5 bases). Germline CDR1 is SGHTA and CDR2 is FQGTGA. V shed 5 bases and J shed 5 bases, with 17 bases lying between them. This CDR3 has 15 amino acids. The CDR3 coding sequence is TGTGCCAGCAGCCCGAATGCGGGTGGGGAAGATACGCAGTATTTT. As protein: CASSPNAGGEDTQYF. The entire variable domain, with the rest obtained from reference TRBV7-3 and TRBJ2-3, is as follows: GAGVSQTPSNKVTEKGKYVELRCDPISGHTALYWYRQSLGQGPEFLIYFQGTGAADDSGLPNDRFFAVRPEGSVSTLKIQRTERGDSAVYLCASSPNAGGEDTQYFGPGTRLTVL.

This chain connects TRBV6-5 to TRBJ2-3, with 8 bases identical to TRBD2. The J segment lost 6 bases and the V segment lost 2 bases, leaving 7 bases of the junction unmatched. CDR3 length: 15 amino acids. The germline V gene has CDR1 MNHEY and CDR2 SVGAGI. The CDR3 DNA sequence: TGTGCCAGCAGTTACGACGGGAGGGCCGGGGATACGCAGTATTTT. It encodes CASSYDGRAGDTQYF.

This sequence joins TRBV4-2 and TRBJ2-7, with TRBD2 matching 9 bases. CDR3 length: 16 residues. J was trimmed by 1 base and V by 1 base; bases with no gene match: 5. The germline V gene encodes CDR1 LGHNA and CDR2 YNFKEQ. For the CDR3, the DNA is TGTGCCAGCAGCCAAGGTACTCTAGCGGGATCCTACGAGCAGTACTTC. Protein: CASSQGTLAGSYEQYF.

The chain joins TRBV19 to TRBJ1-2; possibly TRBD1 for D (5 bases). CDR1 and CDR2 from the germline V gene are LNHDA and SQIVND (reference sequence). CDR3 length: 12 amino acids. Trimming stripped 7 bases from V and 4 bases from J, with 10 bases between. CDR3 protein: CASTMDTYGYTF. DNA of the CDR3: TGTGCCAGTACCATGGACACCTATGGCTACACCTTC.

The chain joins TRBV30 to TRBJ2-4; D gene unclear. The V and J ends lost 2 bases and 6 bases respectively, with 8 bases between them. The CDR3 loop spans 12 amino acids. Germline loops: CDR1 GTSNPN, CDR2 SVGIG (reference sequence). CDR3 loop: CAWSLVGNIQYF. CDR3 nucleotides: TGTGCCTGGAGTCTCGTCGGAAACATTCAGTACTTC. Complete variable domain (other parts from reference TRBV30 and TRBJ2-4): SQTIHQWPATLVQPVGSPLSLECTVEGTSNPNLYWYRQAAGRGLQLLFYSVGIGQISSEVPQNLSASRPQDRQFILSSKKLLLSDSGFYLCAWSLVGNIQYFGAGTRLSVL.

The gene calls are TRBV30 and TRBJ2-5; perhaps TRBD2 as D (6 bases). The CDR3 length is 13 residues. Germline CDR1 is GTSNPN and CDR2 is SVGIG (reference sequence). Trimming took off 2 bases at V and 2 bases at J, with 9 bases between the two ends. The CDR3 region has the DNA TGTGCCTGGAGTATGGGGACTCAAGAGACCCAGTACTTC. Residues: CAWSMGTQETQYF.

A note on this clone: This sample also contains other DNA sequences that code for the same CDR3. The chain carries TRBV9 and TRBJ1-5; 7 nucleotides match TRBD1. Germline V gene sequence: CDR1 SGDLS, CDR2 YYNGEE. This CDR3 is 14 amino acids long. With 5 bases clipped from V and 2 bases from J, the junction kept 4 bases outside the gene matches. The CDR3 region has the DNA TGTGCCAGCAGTAGCGACAGGGGCAATCAGCCCCAGCATTTT. Encoded protein: CASSSDRGNQPQHF.

The CDR3 DNA is TGTGCCTGGGAGACTGGCTCCTCCGTCTACGAGCAGTACTTC. This encodes CAWETGSSVYEQYF. The chain uses TRBV30 and TRBJ2-7; no clear D gene. In germline, CDR1 is GTSNPN, CDR2 SVGIG (reference sequence). The CDR3 consists of 14 residues. Trimming removed 5 bases from V and 3 bases from J, with 17 bases in between.

V is TRBV19 and J is TRBJ2-7, with 10 bases lining up with TRBD2. Germline V gene lookup returns CDR1 LNHDA and CDR2 SQIVND (reference sequence). Unmatched junction bases numbered 17, after V lost 6 bases and J lost 3 bases. This CDR3 region has 18 residues. CDR3 in amino acids: CASRPGSGGPGISYEQYF. The CDR3, as DNA: TGTGCCAGTAGGCCGGGTAGCGGGGGGCCCGGCATAAGCTACGAGCAGTACTTC. Using reference TRBV19 and TRBJ2-7 for the parts outside the CDR3, the full variable domain is DGGITQSPKYLFRKEGQNVTLSCEQNLNHDAMYWYRQDPGQGLRLIYYSQIVNDFQKGDIAEGYSVSREKKESFPLTVTSAQKNPTAFYLCASRPGSGGPGISYEQYFGPGTRLTVT.

The chain couples TRBV7-8 to TRBJ2-7, with TRBD2 identical over 7 bases. Unmatched junction bases numbered 10, after V lost 5 bases and J lost 9 bases. The length of the CDR3 is 13 residues. Germline-derived CDR1 and CDR2 are SGHVS and FQNEAQ. The DNA of the CDR3 is TGTGCCAGCAGCCCGGGGGGAGACAGTCGGCAGTACTTC. It encodes CASSPGGDSRQYF. The whole variable domain, filled in from reference TRBV7-8 and TRBJ2-7, reads GAGVSQSPRYKVAKRGQDVALRCDPISGHVSLFWYQQALGQGPEFLTYFQNEAQLDKSGLPSDRFFAERPEGSVSTLKIQRTQQEDSAVYLCASSPGGDSRQYFGPGTRLTVT.

This chain uses TRBV18 with TRBJ1-2; weak D call: TRBD1 (6 bases). V was shortened by 5 bases and J by 5 bases, with 12 bases between the two germline ends. Germline CDR1 reads KGHSH; CDR2 reads LQKENI. The CDR3 is made up of 13 amino acids. The CDR3, as DNA: TGTGCCAGCTCAACCATACAGGGATATGGCTACACCTTC. It yields the protein CASSTIQGYGYTF. The full variable domain, completed using reference TRBV18 and TRBJ1-2, is NAGVMQNPRHLVRRRGQEARLRCSPMKGHSHVYWYRQLPEEGLKFMVYLQKENIIDESGMPKERFSAEFPKEGPSILRIQQVVRGDSAAYFCASSTIQGYGYTFGSGTRLTVV.

This rearrangement joins TRBV9 to TRBJ1-3; a possible D gene is TRBD1 (5 bases). The CDR3 contains 17 residues. Trimming removed 0 bases at V and 0 bases at J, with 13 bases between. Per germline, CDR1 SGDLS and CDR2 YYNGEE. CDR3 region: CASSVAPDTDSGNTIYF. The CDR3 DNA sequence: TGTGCCAGCAGCGTAGCCCCGGACACTGACTCTGGAAACACCATATATTTT.

V usage is TRBV29-1 and J usage is TRBJ1-1; maybe TRBD1 (5 bases). In germline, CDR1 is SQVTM, CDR2 ANQGSEA. V lost 4 bases to trimming and J lost 5 bases, with 17 bases between them. The CDR3 is 14 amino acids. DNA for the CDR3: TGCAGCGTTGGGGTCGATGGGGCAGGAACTGAAGCTTTCTTT. Amino acid sequence: CSVGVDGAGTEAFF.

The chain combines TRBV13 with TRBJ1-2; 7 bases map to TRBD1. The CDR3 is made up of 14 amino acids. The J segment lost 4 bases and the V segment lost 4 bases, leaving 6 bases of the junction unmatched. CDR1 and CDR2 from the germline V gene are PRHDT and FYEKMQ (reference sequence). Here the CDR3 reads CASSSGQDSYGYTF. The CDR3, as DNA: TGTGCCAGCAGCTCTGGACAGGACTCCTATGGCTACACCTTC.

V gene TRBV6-1 combines with J gene TRBJ2-1; D possibly corresponds to TRBD2 (5 bases). V lost 3 bases to trimming and J lost 10 bases, with 13 bases between them. This CDR3 has 13 amino acids. CDR1 is MNHNS, CDR2 SASEGT, per germline. Here the CDR3 DNA reads TGTGCCAGCAGTGACTCGAGGGCGCGGGAGCAGTTCTTC. Translating gives CASSDSRAREQFF.